Shown below are 6 T cell receptor beta chains from a single sample sequenced in a study of blood T cell repertoires in COVID-19. Sequencing used immunoSEQ multiplex PCR; TCRdb keeps in-frame clones, though not all of them. The sample yields fewer than 200,000 clones, 88% seen once. The sample comprised peripheral blood. The receptors come from a man between 35 and 55 years old with active or convalescent COVID-19.

This rearrangement joins TRBV7-2 to TRBJ1-4, with D tentatively TRBD1 (6 bases). The germline V gene has CDR1 SGHTA and CDR2 FQGNSA. The CDR3 consists of 15 residues. Trimming pared 0 bases from V and 8 bases from J, leaving 13 bases between. The CDR3 sequence is CASSLASGAGEKLFF. As DNA, the CDR3 is TGTGCCAGCAGCTTAGCGTCAGGGGCTGGGGAAAAACTGTTTTTT.

This chain joins TRBV4-1 and TRBJ1-2; 9 nucleotides agree with TRBD1. The CDR3 consists of 13 residues. Trimming took 4 bases from V and 6 from J; bases not matched to a gene: 3. The V gene's germline CDR1 is MGHRA and CDR2 YSYEKL. The CDR3 DNA follows: TGCGCCAGCAGCCCGGGACAGGGCCATGGCTACACCTTC. It is translated as CASSPGQGHGYTF.

The rearrangement joins TRBV5-1 to TRBJ1-2, with 9 bases identical to TRBD1. V shed 7 bases and J 2 bases; nucleotides not matched to a gene: 9. The germline V gene encodes CDR1 SGHRS and CDR2 YFSETQ. This CDR3 is built from 15 residues. In DNA, the CDR3 is TGCGCCAGCGGGGACAGGGAAAGGGCGAACTATGGCTACACCTTC. Translating gives CASGDRERANYGYTF. Together with reference TRBV5-1 and TRBJ1-2, the CDR3 gives the full variable domain: KAGVTQTPRYLIKTRGQQVTLSCSPISGHRSVSWYQQTPGQGLQFLFEYFSETQRNKGNFPGRFSGRQFSNSRSEMNVSTLELGDSALYLCASGDRERANYGYTFGSGTRLTVV.

V is TRBV2 and J is TRBJ1-1; possibly TRBD1 for D (5 bases). In germline, CDR1 is SNHLY, CDR2 FYNNEI. CDR3 size: 15 residues. The V and J ends lost 4 bases and 0 bases respectively, with 12 bases between them. CDR3: CASSGQPIMNTEAFF. CDR3 in DNA: TGTGCCAGCAGTGGACAGCCTATCATGAACACTGAAGCTTTCTTT.

In its sample, this clone was seen once. The V and J genes are TRBV5-1 and TRBJ2-1; 15 bases align to TRBD2. This CDR3 is built from 15 residues. CDR1 and CDR2 (germline): SGHRS, YFSETQ. J gave up 15 bases and V 4 bases, and 11 bases lay outside the gene matches. The CDR3 loop is CASSPDGTSGRIRFF. CDR3 in DNA: TGCGCCAGCAGCCCGGACGGGACTAGCGGGAGGATTCGGTTCTTC. Full variable domain (missing parts from reference TRBV5-1 and TRBJ2-1): KAGVTQTPRYLIKTRGQQVTLSCSPISGHRSVSWYQQTPGQGLQFLFEYFSETQRNKGNFPGRFSGRQFSNSRSEMNVSTLELGDSALYLCASSPDGTSGRIRFFGPGTRLTVL.

J is TRBJ2-3 and V is TRBV6-4, with D perhaps matching TRBD2 (6 bases). Trimming pared 0 bases from V and 1 base from J, leaving 8 bases between. The CDR3 contains 15 residues. Germline loops: CDR1 MRHNA, CDR2 SNTAGT. The CDR3 sequence: CASSDSWGGTDTQYF. The DNA of the CDR3 is TGTGCCAGCAGTGACTCGTGGGGGGGCACAGATACGCAGTATTTT.